A single sample is the source of the 20 T cell receptor beta chains below, sequenced in a study of T cells after yellow fever vaccination. TCRdb called the 5' RACE reads again in MiXCR, with one record for every CDR3 protein. The top ten clones hold roughly a fifth of a sample with around 300,000 distinct CDR3 sequences, approximately 4.5% of them seen once. The sequencing used PBMCs, collected 15 days after the yellow fever booster vaccination. Receptors originate from a young man who received the YFV17D yellow fever vaccine.

This clonotype was recorded many times. V gene TRBV6-1 combines with J gene TRBJ1-1; D is perhaps TRBD1 (6 bases). Germline-derived CDR1 and CDR2 are MNHNS and SASEGT. This CDR3 region has 14 residues. V dropped 4 bases and J dropped 6 bases, with 15 bases sitting between them. The CDR3 coding sequence is TGTGCCAGCAGTGGGGGACAATCTAAGCCTGAAGCTTTCTTT. Its protein product is CASSGGQSKPEAFF.

This clonotype was detected many times. The rearrangement uses TRBV5-6 and TRBJ1-5; D is unclear. There are 14 residues in the CDR3. Trimming shortened V by 4 bases and J by 3 bases, and 11 bases separated the two germline ends. From germline, CDR1 is SGHDT and CDR2 YYEEEE. This CDR3 is CASSSRAYNQPQHF. CDR3 bases: TGTGCCAGCAGCAGCCGGGCCTACAATCAGCCCCAGCATTTT.

This clonotype was found a few times. The junction departs from germline at one end; a sequencing error may be responsible. J is TRBJ2-5 and V is TRBV6-6; D possibly corresponds to TRBD1 (6 bases). The CDR3 contains 15 residues. The germline V gene has CDR1 MNHNY and CDR2 SVGAGI (reference sequence). The CDR3 spells CASGYLRQGQETQYF. DNA for the CDR3: TGTGCCAGCGGTTACTTGAGGCAGGGGCAAGAGACCCAGTACTTC.

This clonotype was counted at least ten times. V gene TRBV12-3 or TRBV12-4 combines with J gene TRBJ1-6; tentatively, D is TRBD1 (5 bases). Trimming removed 6 bases at V and 7 bases at J, with 16 bases between. The CDR3 has 15 amino acids. CDR3 amino acids: CASSLRSGANSPLHF. The CDR3 nucleotides read TGTGCCAGCAGCTTACGGAGTGGGGCAAATTCACCCCTCCACTTT.

The V and J genes are TRBV27 and TRBJ2-3, with TRBD2 matching over 7 bases. The CDR3 sequence is 14 residues long. V trimming: 2 bases; J trimming: 6 bases; junction bases outside the gene matches: 5. CDR1 and CDR2 from the germline V gene are MNHEY and SMNVEV (reference sequence). CDR3 loop: CASSLSGRGDTQYF. The CDR3 region has the DNA TGTGCCAGCAGTTTAAGTGGGAGGGGTGATACGCAGTATTTT.

The genes are TRBV18 and TRBJ1-6; D possibly corresponds to TRBD1 (5 bases). The CDR3 has 13 amino acids. The V end lost 6 bases, the J end lost 10 bases, and 13 bases lay between the germline ends. CDR1 and CDR2 from the germline V gene are KGHSH and LQKENI. The CDR3 region has the DNA TGTGCCAGCTCGGCGCAGGGAAACTCACCCCTCCACTTT. Its protein is CASSAQGNSPLHF.

This chain uses TRBV6-1 with TRBJ2-3, with D possibly being TRBD2 (6 bases). Per germline, CDR1 MNHNS and CDR2 SASEGT. The CDR3 has 11 amino acids. V was cut by 7 bases and J by 7 bases, with 9 bases left in between. Here the CDR3 DNA reads TGTGCCAGCAAGGACTACTATACGCAGTATTTT. Protein product: CASKDYYTQYF.

The V call is TRBV19, the J call TRBJ1-1; D is unclear. The ends were cut back, 7 bases at V and 4 bases at J, with 22 bases in the middle. The CDR3 is made up of 16 amino acids. Germline V gene data show CDR1 as LNHDA and CDR2 as SQIVND (reference sequence). This CDR3 reads CASIADIKPEGTEAFF. CDR3 in DNA: TGTGCCAGTATAGCCGACATCAAACCCGAAGGCACTGAAGCTTTCTTT.

V and J are TRBV5-6 and TRBJ2-7; no reliable D call. The CDR3 runs 13 residues. Germline V gene sequence: CDR1 SGHDT, CDR2 YYEEEE. The ends were cut back, 2 bases at V and 0 bases at J, with 6 bases in the middle. CDR3 in DNA: TGTGCCAGCAGCTTCGGAGCCTCCTACGAGCAGTACGTC. Amino acids: CASSFGASYEQYV.

At least ten counts were recorded for this clonotype. The gene calls are TRBV20-1 and TRBJ2-5, with TRBD2 matching 12 bases. CDR3 length: 15 residues. The germline gives CDR1 DFQATT, CDR2 SNEGSKA (reference sequence). V was pared by 2 bases and J by 1 base, with 2 bases of the junction left unmatched. CDR3 DNA: TGCAGTGCTAGAAAGACTAGCGGGAGCCAAGAGACCCAGTACTTC. It specifies CSARKTSGSQETQYF.

This clonotype was detected ten times or more. The chain couples TRBV20-1 to TRBJ2-7; D may be TRBD1 (6 bases). This CDR3 has 13 residues. Trimming left V 3 bases short and J 2 bases short, with 11 bases between. Germline V gene data show CDR1 as DFQATT and CDR2 as SNEGSKA (reference sequence). The CDR3 protein is CSARSSGAYEQYF. CDR3 sequence (DNA): TGCAGTGCTAGGAGTTCAGGGGCCTACGAGCAGTACTTC.

This clonotype occurred a few times. The chain carries TRBV7-2 and TRBJ2-1; weak D call: TRBD2 (6 bases). CDR3 size: 13 residues. V gave up 2 bases and J gave up 8 bases, with 10 bases separating them. The germline V gene encodes CDR1 SGHTA and CDR2 FQGNSA. The CDR3 nucleotides are TGTGCCAGCAGCTTACGGGGGTCGGATGAGCAGTTCTTC. As protein: CASSLRGSDEQFF.

This clonotype was seen ten or more times. The chain recombines TRBV6-1 with TRBJ1-5; unclear D gene. V dropped 7 bases and J dropped 1 base, with 17 bases sitting between them. The CDR3 extends over 16 amino acids. Germline V gene lookup returns CDR1 MNHNS and CDR2 SASEGT. The CDR3 region has the DNA TGTGCCAGCAAGGAGAGGTATGGTCCCAGCAATCAGCCCCAGCATTTT. Its protein is CASKERYGPSNQPQHF.

This clonotype was seen only a few times. V gene TRBV7-2 combines with J gene TRBJ2-1; TRBD2 matches 11 bases. Trimming removed 5 bases from V and 5 bases from J; junction bases left unmatched: 11. This CDR3 contains 17 residues. The germline CDR1 and CDR2 sequences are SGHTA and FQGNSA. The CDR3: CASSPNVLAGGHNEQFF. The DNA for the CDR3 is TGTGCCAGCAGCCCCAATGTCCTAGCGGGGGGCCACAATGAGCAGTTCTTC.

The V and J genes are TRBV5-1 and TRBJ2-3; 13 bases align to TRBD2. This CDR3 has 15 amino acids. J was trimmed by 6 bases and V by 1 base; bases with no gene match: 2. The germline V gene encodes CDR1 SGHRS and CDR2 YFSETQ. CDR3 residues: CASSLRTSGGDTQYF. The DNA of the CDR3 is TGCGCCAGCAGCTTGAGGACTAGCGGGGGTGATACGCAGTATTTT.

In its sample, this clonotype was seen many times. The V call is TRBV20-1, the J call TRBJ2-7, with D perhaps TRBD1 (5 bases). Trimming cost V 3 bases and J 6 bases, with 18 bases left between them. The CDR3 sequence is 14 residues long. CDR1 and CDR2 from the germline V gene are DFQATT and SNEGSKA (reference sequence). The CDR3 sequence: CSASFVGAVGEQYF. The CDR3 DNA is TGCAGTGCTAGTTTCGTAGGGGCCGTGGGCGAGCAGTACTTC.

This clonotype was counted ten times or more. The V and J genes are TRBV6-6 and TRBJ2-2; TRBD2 matches 12 bases. The CDR3 is made up of 19 amino acids. In germline, CDR1 is MNHNY, CDR2 SVGAGI (reference sequence). V lost 6 bases, J lost 5 bases, and 16 bases stayed unmatched. CDR3 residues: CASRPLRASGGAPTGELFF. The CDR3 DNA is TGTGCCAGCAGACCCCTGAGGGCTAGCGGGGGGGCACCAACCGGGGAGCTGTTTTTT.

There are many counts of this clonotype. The chain couples TRBV4-3 to TRBJ1-5; D remains ambiguous. The V gene's germline CDR1 is LGHNA and CDR2 YSLEER. Trimming pared 4 bases from V and 4 bases from J, leaving 14 bases between. This CDR3 contains 15 residues. CDR3 amino acids: CASSRDSVPNQPQHF. In DNA, the CDR3 is TGCGCCAGCAGCCGAGACTCAGTCCCGAATCAGCCCCAGCATTTT.

A few counts support this clonotype. This chain connects TRBV29-1 to TRBJ2-2; 8 nucleotides agree with TRBD2. From germline, CDR1 is SQVTM and CDR2 ANQGSEA. The CDR3 sequence is 14 residues long. Trimming took 4 bases from V and 2 from J; bases not matched to a gene: 3. The CDR3 DNA follows: TGCAGCGTTGGGGCGGGGGGAAACACCGGGGAGCTGTTTTTT. Protein sequence: CSVGAGGNTGELFF.

The sample holds a few counts of this clonotype. The V gene is TRBV10-3, the J gene TRBJ2-1; no definite D call. The CDR3 is made up of 13 amino acids. Trimming cost V 0 bases and J 9 bases, with 9 bases left between them. Germline V gene sequence: CDR1 ENHRY, CDR2 SYGVKD. CDR3 region: CAISESSRGEQFF. CDR3 nucleotides: TGTGCCATCAGTGAGTCCTCTAGAGGTGAGCAGTTCTTC.